These 26 T cell receptor beta chains were all obtained from the same sample, sequenced in a study of blood T cell repertoires in COVID-19 (dated by TCRdb to about 2020). Libraries were made using the immunoSEQ multiplex PCR assay. TCRdb holds this immuneACCESS table with in-frame rearrangements only. Some clones are missing; in checked studies, unresolved V genes explain under half, and the rest has no known cause. Across this sample there are fewer than 450,000 clones, with around 87% seen only once. Over 6% of the sample belongs to the ten largest clones. Specimen: peripheral blood. These receptors all come from a woman between 50 and 59 years old with COVID-19, enrolled during active disease.

J is TRBJ2-1 and V is TRBV19; weak D call: TRBD2 (6 bases). The CDR3 runs to 16 residues. V lost 4 bases and J 2 bases, leaving 15 bases between the germline ends. Germline CDR1 is LNHDA and CDR2 is SQIVND (reference sequence). CDR3 region: CASSSGVSITYNEQFF. CDR3 sequence (DNA): TGTGCCAGTAGTAGCGGGGTCTCGATAACCTACAATGAGCAGTTCTTC.

This clone has only one observation. The chain is built from TRBV7-2 and TRBJ2-7; D is perhaps TRBD2 (6 bases). V was pared by 1 base and J by 4 bases, with 11 bases between. Germline-derived CDR1 and CDR2 are SGHTA and FQGNSA. The CDR3 extends over 14 amino acids. This CDR3 reads CASSLVASAYEQYF. The CDR3 DNA reads as TGTGCCAGCAGCTTAGTTGCTAGCGCGTACGAGCAGTACTTC.

In regard to this clone: A read error may produce the germline difference seen at one junction end. The V call is TRBV30, the J call TRBJ2-4; 10 bases line up with TRBD2. From germline, CDR1 is GTSNPN and CDR2 SVGIG (reference sequence). This CDR3 has 14 residues. The CDR3: CALRTSGQKSIQYF. DNA for the CDR3: TGTGCCTTGCGGACTAGCGGCCAAAAAAGCATTCAGTACTTC.

J is TRBJ2-1 and V is TRBV19, with 9 bases identical to TRBD2. The length of the CDR3 is 16 residues. Germline V CDR1 and CDR2: LNHDA, SQIVND (reference sequence). V lost 1 base, J lost 10 bases, and 11 bases stayed unmatched. The CDR3 bases are TGTGCCAGTAGTATAGCACTTGGCGGGAGGGCGTTGGAGCAGTTCTTC. Translated, it gives CASSIALGGRALEQFF. Supplemented by reference TRBV19 and TRBJ2-1, the full variable domain reads DGGITQSPKYLFRKEGQNVTLSCEQNLNHDAMYWYRQDPGQGLRLIYYSQIVNDFQKGDIAEGYSVSREKKESFPLTVTSAQKNPTAFYLCASSIALGGRALEQFFGPGTRLTVL.

This clone showed up just once. The chain is built from TRBV18 and TRBJ2-7; 11 bases are shared with TRBD2. Trimming removed 6 bases from V and 5 bases from J; junction bases left unmatched: 9. The CDR3 extends over 15 amino acids. The germline gives CDR1 KGHSH, CDR2 LQKENI. This CDR3 reads CASSLELAGDHEQYF. The CDR3 DNA reads as TGTGCCAGCTCGCTAGAACTAGCGGGAGACCACGAGCAGTACTTC.

Regarding this clone: A junction end diverges from the germline sequence, so it may reflect a read error. This chain uses TRBV29-1 with TRBJ2-5, with D hard to call. CDR3 length equals 13 residues. Germline CDR1 is SQVTM and CDR2 is ANQGSEA. The CDR3 reads CSVEAPNHETQYF. In nucleotides, the CDR3 is TGCAGCGTCGAAGCCCCTAACCACGAGACCCAGTACTTC.

This sequence joins TRBV29-1 and TRBJ2-1, with D tentatively TRBD2 (7 bases). This CDR3 region has 14 residues. Trimming shortened V by 3 bases and J by 7 bases, and 16 bases separated the two germline ends. Germline CDR1 and CDR2: SQVTM and ANQGSEA. The CDR3 sequence is CSVERDYRVNEQFF. The CDR3 region has the DNA TGCAGCGTTGAGCGGGACTACAGGGTGAATGAGCAGTTCTTC.

V gene TRBV7-3 combines with J gene TRBJ2-1, with D possibly being TRBD2 (7 bases). CDR1 is SGHTA, CDR2 FQGTGA, per germline. Trimming removed 5 bases at V and 6 bases at J, with 17 bases between. The CDR3 totals 15 residues. CDR3 protein: CASSPGGGVGNEQFF. CDR3 DNA sequence: TGTGCCAGCAGCCCCGGCGGGGGCGTGGGCAATGAGCAGTTCTTC.

The CDR3: CASSYSNRGIETQYF. The CDR3 DNA reads TGTGCCAGCAGTTACTCGAACAGGGGGATAGAGACCCAGTACTTC. This chain links TRBV6-5 with TRBJ2-5; 8 nucleotides align to TRBD1. This CDR3 is 15 amino acids long. Losses at the gene ends were 0 bases for V and 4 bases for J; bases not matched to a gene: 4. Germline CDR1 and CDR2: MNHEY and SVGAGI.

The V and J genes are TRBV7-2 and TRBJ2-1; 13 bases agree with TRBD2. CDR3 size: 15 residues. With 6 bases clipped from V and 10 bases from J, the junction kept 9 bases outside the gene matches. The germline V gene encodes CDR1 SGHTA and CDR2 FQGNSA. CDR3 nucleotide sequence: TGTGCCAGCAGGGCACTAGCGGGAGGGCCATCCGAGCAGTTCTTC. Translated: CASRALAGGPSEQFF.

The gene calls are TRBV10-3 and TRBJ2-7, with a weak D call TRBD1 (6 bases). This CDR3 has 16 residues. From germline, CDR1 is ENHRY and CDR2 SYGVKD. Trimming left V 4 bases short and J 6 bases short, with 22 bases between. DNA for the CDR3: TGTGCCATCAGTGGGGGCTCCCGGCTGGCAGGGGCCGAGCAGTACTTC. It specifies CAISGGSRLAGAEQYF.

The J gene is TRBJ1-1, the V gene TRBV5-6; D is unresolved. The CDR3 extends over 14 amino acids. CDR1 and CDR2 (germline): SGHDT, YYEEEE. V dropped 0 bases and J dropped 0 bases, with 6 bases sitting between them. The DNA for the CDR3 is TGTGCCAGCAGCTTGGACATCATGAACACTGAAGCTTTCTTT. It translates to CASSLDIMNTEAFF.

V gene TRBV15 combines with J gene TRBJ1-6; TRBD1 aligns across 9 bases. CDR3 length: 13 amino acids. In germline, CDR1 is LNHNV, CDR2 YYDKDF (reference sequence). Unmatched junction bases numbered 1, after V lost 4 bases and J lost 9 bases. The chain's CDR3 is CATSTDRGSPLHF. In DNA form, the CDR3 reads TGTGCCACCAGCACGGACAGGGGTTCACCCCTCCACTTT.

The chain uses TRBV6-4 and TRBJ2-3; the match to TRBD2 covers 13 bases. The CDR3 covers 16 residues. V gave up 6 bases and J gave up 6 bases; unmatched junction bases: 9. CDR1 and CDR2 from the germline V gene are MRHNA and SNTAGT. The CDR3, as DNA: TGTGCCAGCAGCGAGGCCGGGACTAGCGGGATGGATACGCAGTATTTT. Its translation is CASSEAGTSGMDTQYF.

V gene TRBV6-5 combines with J gene TRBJ1-2; 7 bases fit TRBD1. In germline, CDR1 is MNHEY, CDR2 SVGAGI. The V and J ends lost 4 bases and 4 bases, in that order; junction bases with no gene match: 12. CDR3 length equals 16 residues. This CDR3 is CASSSFETGRGYGYTF. The CDR3 DNA reads as TGTGCCAGCAGTTCCTTCGAGACAGGGAGAGGCTATGGCTACACCTTC.

The chain uses TRBV27 and TRBJ1-6; possibly TRBD1 for D (5 bases). CDR3 length: 14 residues. Trimming took 4 bases from V and 4 from J, leaving 8 bases between them. CDR1 MNHEY and CDR2 SMNVEV come from the germline V gene (reference sequence). This CDR3 is CASSYRQYNSPLHF. The CDR3 nucleotides read TGTGCCAGCAGTTACAGACAGTATAATTCACCCCTCCACTTT.

The chain has TRBV11-3 and TRBJ1-6; D is undetermined. This CDR3 has 14 residues. Germline V gene sequence: CDR1 SGHNT, CDR2 YENEEA. V was pared by 7 bases and J by 4 bases, with 11 bases between. CDR3 nucleotides: TGTGCCAGCAAAGGAGATTCATATAATTCACCCCTCCACTTT. Translating gives CASKGDSYNSPLHF.

The V gene is TRBV4-1, the J gene TRBJ2-7, with TRBD2 identical over 7 bases. Germline loops: CDR1 MGHRA, CDR2 YSYEKL. This CDR3 comprises 16 residues. V lost 5 bases, J lost 3 bases, and 13 bases stayed unmatched. CDR3 DNA: TGCGCCAGCAGCGGACTACGGGCTAGCGGAAACTACGAGCAGTACTTC. Translating gives CASSGLRASGNYEQYF.

As DNA, the CDR3 is TGTGCCAGCAGTTTAGGGGGCACTGGAAACACCATATATTTT. Protein: CASSLGGTGNTIYF. V gene TRBV27 combines with J gene TRBJ1-3; weak D call: TRBD1 (6 bases). CDR3 length: 14 amino acids. V was pared by 2 bases and J by 2 bases, with 7 bases between. Germline lookup yields CDR1 MNHEY and CDR2 SMNVEV (reference sequence).

The chain joins TRBV6-5 to TRBJ2-1, with 10 bases fitting TRBD2. The V gene end was trimmed by 0 bases and the J gene end by 6 bases; junction bases not matched to a gene: 5. The CDR3 covers 16 residues. Looked up from germline, CDR1 is MNHEY and CDR2 is SVGAGI. CDR3 nucleotide sequence: TGTGCCAGCAGTTACTCGCCTAGCGGGAGTACCAATGAGCAGTTCTTC. Its translation is CASSYSPSGSTNEQFF.

The chain combines TRBV7-9 with TRBJ1-2; TRBD1 agrees at 9 bases. The CDR3 loop spans 18 amino acids. CDR1 and CDR2 from the germline V gene are SEHNR and FQNEAQ (reference sequence). Trimming removed 2 bases from V and 8 bases from J; junction bases left unmatched: 18. The CDR3 coding sequence is TGTGCCAGCAGCTTATGGGGACCACAGGGGGCGCGTAGTCTCGGCTACACCTTC. Amino acid sequence: CASSLWGPQGARSLGYTF.

V is TRBV5-8 and J is TRBJ1-5; possibly TRBD1 for D (6 bases). Germline V gene data show CDR1 as SGHTS and CDR2 as YDEGEE. CDR3 length: 16 residues. V lost 0 bases to trimming and J lost 7 bases, with 17 bases between them. In nucleotides, the CDR3 is TGTGCCAGCAGCTTGGGCACAGGGCTAGTGGGACAGCCCCAGCATTTT. It specifies CASSLGTGLVGQPQHF.

The chain carries TRBV9 and TRBJ2-1, with TRBD2 matching 9 bases. The CDR3 is 15 amino acids. The junction had 8 bases not matched to a gene; V was cut back by 3 bases and J by 7 bases. Germline values: CDR1 SGDLS, CDR2 YYNGEE. CDR3 protein: CASSATSGEGNEQFF. The CDR3 DNA sequence: TGTGCCAGCAGCGCGACTAGCGGCGAGGGTAATGAGCAGTTCTTC.

This chain uses TRBV7-6 with TRBJ1-5; D may be TRBD1 (5 bases). V was pared by 5 bases and J by 5 bases, with 22 bases between. This CDR3 has 17 residues. Germline-derived CDR1 and CDR2 are SGHVS and FNYEAQ. CDR3: CASSRRDDGAIYQPQHF. The DNA for the CDR3 is TGTGCCAGCAGCCGGCGGGACGACGGGGCGATATATCAGCCCCAGCATTTT. Filled out from reference TRBV7-6 and TRBJ1-5, the complete variable domain reads GAGVSQSPRYKVTKRGQDVALRCDPISGHVSLYWYRQALGQGPEFLTYFNYEAQQDKSGLPNDRFSAERPEGSISTLTIQRTEQRDSAMYRCASSRRDDGAIYQPQHFGDGTRLSIL.

The table lists this clone with a count of one. The J gene is TRBJ2-4, the V gene TRBV7-2; no definite D call. The CDR3 length is 15 residues. Between the trimmed V and J ends, which lost 4 bases and 6 bases, there was a span of 16 bases. CDR1 and CDR2 from the germline V gene are SGHTA and FQGNSA. The CDR3 here is CASSSRGQRGNIQYF. CDR3 bases: TGTGCCAGCAGCTCCCGAGGTCAGCGCGGAAACATTCAGTACTTC.

The chain carries TRBV5-4 and TRBJ1-1; the D gene is possibly TRBD1 (5 bases). The germline V gene has CDR1 SGHNT and CDR2 YYREEE (reference sequence). Trimming pared 2 bases from V and 0 bases from J, leaving 17 bases between. The CDR3 sequence is 17 residues long. The chain's CDR3 is CASSLPSGGSMNTEAFF. CDR3 DNA sequence: TGTGCCAGCAGCTTACCGAGCGGGGGATCGATGAACACTGAAGCTTTCTTT.